Below, 5 T cell receptor beta chains from the same sample are listed, as sequenced in a study of blood T cell repertoires in COVID-19 (dated by TCRdb to 2020 to 2021). The library came from the immunoSEQ multiplex PCR assay. The source is immuneACCESS, and TCRdb retained only in-frame sequences with V and J called. Part of the clones is not carried over; for the studies checked, unresolved V genes explain less than half of this, and the remainder is unexplained. The sample profile shows 80,000 to 95,000 clones; around 87% of them were found once. Roughly 3.1% of the sample lies in the top ten. The sequencing sample was made of peripheral blood. The receptors were sampled from a woman in her forties or fifties with active or convalescent COVID-19.

The rearrangement links TRBV9 to TRBJ1-2; no reliable D call. In germline, CDR1 is SGDLS, CDR2 YYNGEE. The CDR3 is 15 amino acids. Trimming took off 1 base at V and 0 bases at J, with 10 bases between the two ends. The CDR3 region is CASSVSATANYGYTF. The CDR3 DNA follows: TGTGCCAGCAGCGTATCCGCCACAGCTAACTATGGCTACACCTTC.

This chain uses TRBV20-1 with TRBJ1-4; tentative D call: TRBD1 (5 bases). V was shortened by 3 bases and J by 7 bases, with 15 bases between the two germline ends. CDR1 DFQATT and CDR2 SNEGSKA come from the germline V gene (reference sequence). The CDR3 loop spans 14 amino acids. The CDR3 nucleotides read TGCAGTGCTAGTCCTGACAGTTATCCTGAAAAACTGTTTTTT. Encoded protein: CSASPDSYPEKLFF.

This clone was observed a single time. The V call is TRBV5-1, the J call TRBJ1-1; D is unresolved. Germline-derived CDR1 and CDR2 are SGHRS and YFSETQ. This CDR3 spans 14 amino acids. V was clipped by 5 bases and J by 0 bases, with 11 bases between them. CDR3 nucleotide sequence: TGCGCCAGCAGTGATCCACTCATGAACACTGAAGCTTTCTTT. Amino acid sequence: CASSDPLMNTEAFF.

The chain employs TRBV12-5 and TRBJ2-3; 10 bases agree with TRBD2. This CDR3 is 18 amino acids long. Germline CDR1 reads LGHNT; CDR2 reads FRNRAP. After removal of 0 bases from V and 4 bases from J, the junction contained 10 bases not matched to a gene. Written as DNA, the CDR3 is TGTGCTAGTGGTTTGGTACGGGGTTTAGCGGGGGGTGCAGATACGCAGTATTTT. As protein: CASGLVRGLAGGADTQYF.

The chain employs TRBV18 and TRBJ1-5, with 8 bases fitting TRBD1. Germline CDR1 reads KGHSH; CDR2 reads LQKENI. J was trimmed by 0 bases and V by 4 bases; bases with no gene match: 5. CDR3 length equals 16 residues. DNA of the CDR3: TGTGCCAGCTCACGAGGGACAGGCGATAGCAATCAGCCCCAGCATTTT. This translates into CASSRGTGDSNQPQHF.